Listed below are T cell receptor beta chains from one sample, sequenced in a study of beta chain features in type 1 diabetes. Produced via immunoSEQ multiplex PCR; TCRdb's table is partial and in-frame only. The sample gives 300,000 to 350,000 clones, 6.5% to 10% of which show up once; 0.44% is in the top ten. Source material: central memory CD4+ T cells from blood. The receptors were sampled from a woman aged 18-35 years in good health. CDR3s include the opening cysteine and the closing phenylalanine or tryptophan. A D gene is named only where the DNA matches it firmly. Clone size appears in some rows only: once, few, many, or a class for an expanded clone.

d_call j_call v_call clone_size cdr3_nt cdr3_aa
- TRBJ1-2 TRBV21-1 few TGTGCCAGCAGTCCTAATCCCACCCGCGGCTACACCTTC CASSPNPTRGYTF
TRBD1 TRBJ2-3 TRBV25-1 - TGTGCCAGCAGCCGACAGGGGGGAGATACGCAGTATTTT CASSRQGGDTQYF
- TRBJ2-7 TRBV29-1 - TGCAGCGTTATCTCTCCCCCAGACGGGACGGTCTACGAGCAGTACTTC CSVISPPDGTVYEQYF
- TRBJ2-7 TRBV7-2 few TGTGCCAGCAGCTTAGGGCAGGGAGCCTACGAGCAGTACTTC CASSLGQGAYEQYF
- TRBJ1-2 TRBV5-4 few TGTGCCAGCAGCCTAAGGACTACTAACTATGGCTACACCTTC CASSLRTTNYGYTF
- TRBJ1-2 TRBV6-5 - TGTGCCAGCAATCCCTGGGGGCGACCCTATGGCTACACCTTC CASNPWGRPYGYTF
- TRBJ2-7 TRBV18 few TGTGCCAGCTCACCCGGCCCGAAGCGCCGACACGAGCAGTACTTC CASSPGPKRRHEQYF
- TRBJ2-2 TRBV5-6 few TGTGCCAGCAGCTTGGGCGTTTTTGTTACCGGGGAGCTGTTTTTT CASSLGVFVTGELFF
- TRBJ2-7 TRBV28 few TGTGCCAGCAGTTTAGGGGGAGGCCCCTACGAGCAGTACTTC CASSLGGGPYEQYF
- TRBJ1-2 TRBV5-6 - TGTGCCAGCAGCTTTGGACACAAAAACTATGGCTACACCTTC CASSFGHKNYGYTF
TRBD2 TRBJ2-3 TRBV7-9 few TGTGCCAGCAGCGGAGGACGTGATTTAGCGGGAGGCTACACAGATACGCAGTATTTT CASSGGRDLAGGYTDTQYF
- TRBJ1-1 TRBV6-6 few TGTGCCAGCACGGCCGAGCAGGCATGGACTGAAGCTTTCTTT CASTAEQAWTEAFF
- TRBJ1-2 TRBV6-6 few TGTGCCAGCAGTTACCTCTCGGGAGACTATGGCTACACCTTC CASSYLSGDYGYTF
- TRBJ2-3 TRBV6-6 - TGTGCCAGCAGTAGGGGGTTTAGCGGCACAGATACGCAGTATTTT CASSRGFSGTDTQYF
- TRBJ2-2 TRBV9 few TGTGCCAGCAGCGTAGAGGGTTCAGTAACCGGGGAGCTGTTTTTT CASSVEGSVTGELFF
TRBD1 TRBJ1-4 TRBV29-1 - TGCAGCGCTATGGGACAGGGGGGAACTAATGAAAAACTGTTTTTT CSAMGQGGTNEKLFF
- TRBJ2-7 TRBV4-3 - TGCGCCAGCAGCCAAGCTGTTTTCTACGAGCAGTACTTC CASSQAVFYEQYF
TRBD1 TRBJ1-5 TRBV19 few TGTGCCAGTAGTCACCCGGGACAGGCGGGCACCTCTAATCAGCCCCAGCATTTT CASSHPGQAGTSNQPQHF
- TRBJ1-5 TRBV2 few TGTGCCAGCAGTGCGATGCTTAGTAATCAGCCCCAGCATTTT CASSAMLSNQPQHF
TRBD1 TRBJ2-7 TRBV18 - TGTGCCAGCTCCCGACAGGGCTACCTAACCTACGAGCAGTACTTC CASSRQGYLTYEQYF
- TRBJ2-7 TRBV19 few TGTGCCAGTAGTATGTCTCGGGATTCCTACGAGCAGTACTTC CASSMSRDSYEQYF
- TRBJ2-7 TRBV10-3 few TGTGCCATCAGCTTACAGGGATCCCACGAGCAGTACTTC CAISLQGSHEQYF
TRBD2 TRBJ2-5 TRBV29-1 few TGCAGCGTTGTCGGCGGGAGGGCCTGGGAGACCCAGTACTTC CSVVGGRAWETQYF
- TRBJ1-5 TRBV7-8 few TGTGCCAGCAGCTTAGACTTGTACCACGGGGAATCCAAGGGATATAGCAATCAGCCCCAGCATTTT CASSLDLYHGESKGYSNQPQHF
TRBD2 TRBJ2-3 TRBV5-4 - TGTGCCAGCAGCCCGGGGGGGCACACACAAGATACGCAGTATTTT CASSPGGHTQDTQYF
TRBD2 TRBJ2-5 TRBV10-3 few TGTGCCATCAGTCTGGGGACTAGCGGGAGTCAAGAGACCCAGTACTTC CAISLGTSGSQETQYF
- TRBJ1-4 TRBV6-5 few TGTGCCAGCAGTTACTCGGGGATGGCGGGGGAAAAACTGTTTTTT CASSYSGMAGEKLFF
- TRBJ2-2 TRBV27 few TGTGCCAGCAGTTTATTCGGGGGCCTGAACACCGGGGAGCTGTTTTTT CASSLFGGLNTGELFF
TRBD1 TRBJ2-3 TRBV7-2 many TGTGCCAGCAACGACAGGGGGATTTCAGATACGCAGTATTTT CASNDRGISDTQYF
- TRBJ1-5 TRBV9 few TGTGCCAGCAGCCGTCAGGGAAGCAATCAGCCCCAGCATTTT CASSRQGSNQPQHF
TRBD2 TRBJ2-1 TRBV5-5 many TGTGCCAGCAGCTCAACCGGGACTAGACACCCCAATGAGCAGTTCTTC CASSSTGTRHPNEQFF
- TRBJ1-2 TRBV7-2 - TGTGCCAGCAGTCATAGATGGGATGGGAATGGCTACACCTTC CASSHRWDGNGYTF
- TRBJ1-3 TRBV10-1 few TGCGCCAGCAGTGGACGGGGGGCTGCTGGAAACACCATATATTTT CASSGRGAAGNTIYF
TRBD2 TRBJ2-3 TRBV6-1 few TGTGCCATCAGTGAGTTGCCTAGCGGGATCGTGGATACGCAGTATTTT CAISELPSGIVDTQYF
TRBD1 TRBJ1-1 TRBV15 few TGTGCCACCAGCGATGGACAGGGAGCCACTGAAGCTTTCTTT CATSDGQGATEAFF
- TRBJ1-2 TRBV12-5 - TGTGCTAGTGGTTTGGCCCCAAGGGGCAAGGTGGATGGCTACACCTTC CASGLAPRGKVDGYTF
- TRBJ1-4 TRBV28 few TGTGCCAGCAGTTCGGCCGGGACGGGGCAGGAAAAACTGTTTTTT CASSSAGTGQEKLFF
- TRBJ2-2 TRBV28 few TGTGCCAGCAGTTTCGGTGGATTCGGGGAGCTGTTTTTT CASSFGGFGELFF
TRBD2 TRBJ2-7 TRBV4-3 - TGCGCCAGCAGCCAAGTCAGCGGGAGTTTCGAGCAGTACTTC CASSQVSGSFEQYF
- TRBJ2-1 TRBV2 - TGTGCCAGCAGGGAAAGGGCGGGAAGCACCAAAGACTACAATGAGCAGTTCTTC CASRERAGSTKDYNEQFF
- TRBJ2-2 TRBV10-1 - TGCGCCAGCAGTCACGCCGGGGAGCTGTTTTTT CASSHAGELFF
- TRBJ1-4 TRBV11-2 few TGTGCCAGCAGCATTACGGGAAAAGGGGAGAAACTGTTTTTT CASSITGKGEKLFF
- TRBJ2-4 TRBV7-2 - TGTGCCAGCACCAATAGTCCCCTAATAGCCAATCTACACTTC CASTNSPLIANLHF
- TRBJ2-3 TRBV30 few TGTGCCTGTACTACCTTCCCTACGAGCACAGATACGCAGTATTTT CACTTFPTSTDTQYF
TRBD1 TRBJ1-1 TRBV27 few TGTGCCAGCAGTCGGACAGGGACTGAAGCTTTCTTT CASSRTGTEAFF
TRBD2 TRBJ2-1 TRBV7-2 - TGTGCCAGCAGCTTAGAAGGGACTAGCGGGAGGGATGAGCAGTTCTTC CASSLEGTSGRDEQFF
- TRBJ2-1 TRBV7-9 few TGTGCCAGCAGATCGGCCCTTTACAATGAGCAGTTCTTC CASRSALYNEQFF
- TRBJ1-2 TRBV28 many TGTGCCAGCAGCCTCCCAAGTAACTATGGCTACACCTTC CASSLPSNYGYTF
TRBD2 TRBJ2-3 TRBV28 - TGTGCCAGCAGTCAACCCCCCGGGCTAGCGGGAGACGGGCGCACAGATACGCAGTATTTT CASSQPPGLAGDGRTDTQYF
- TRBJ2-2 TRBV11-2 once TGTGCCAGCAGCTTAGGCCGCACCGGGGAGCTGTTTTTT CASSLGRTGELFF
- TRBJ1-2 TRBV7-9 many TGTGCCAGCAGCCCACAAGCCCAATCATATGGCTACACCTTC CASSPQAQSYGYTF
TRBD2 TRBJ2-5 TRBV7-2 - TGTGCCAGCAGCTTACGACTAGCGTCGATAGAGACCCAGTACTTC CASSLRLASIETQYF
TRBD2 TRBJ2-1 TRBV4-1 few TGCGCCAGCAGCCAAGATCAACAGGGACTAGCGTCCTACAATGAGCAGTTCTTC CASSQDQQGLASYNEQFF
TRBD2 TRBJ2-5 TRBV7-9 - TGTGCCAGCAGCTTAGTTGGACTAGCGGGGCAAGAGACCCAGTACTTC CASSLVGLAGQETQYF
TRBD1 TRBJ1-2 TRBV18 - TGTGCCAGCTCCCGAACAGGGGTGAGTGGCTACACCTTC CASSRTGVSGYTF
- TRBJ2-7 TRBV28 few TGTGCCACCTCTGGAGCCCCGACCTACGAGCAGTACTTC CATSGAPTYEQYF
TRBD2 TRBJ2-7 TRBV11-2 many TGTGCCAGCAGCTTAGGTTCTGCGGGAGCCCACGAGCAGTACTTC CASSLGSAGAHEQYF
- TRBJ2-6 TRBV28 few TGTGCCAGCAGGAACCTAGACGTCTCTGGGGCCAACGTCCTGACTTTC CASRNLDVSGANVLTF
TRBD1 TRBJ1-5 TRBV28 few TGTGCCAGCTTTTCGCAAAAAACAGGGGTTCAGCCCCAGCATTTT CASFSQKTGVQPQHF
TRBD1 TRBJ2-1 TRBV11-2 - TGTGCCAGCAGCTTAGGGACAGGACGGATAGATGAGCAGTTCTTC CASSLGTGRIDEQFF